The T cell receptor beta chain described here comes from a study of T cells in Graves' hyperthyroidism and ophthalmopathy. The overall study: Peripheral blood sampling occurred at initial diagnosis, before any treatment. Overall study results and limits: Stable hyperthyroidism was told apart from ophthalmopathy by a model built on 13 V-J features. In the blood, most expanded thyroid clonotypes above 0.001 appeared as well.

In germline, CDR1 is LGHDT, CDR2 YNNKEL (reference sequence). V shed 4 bases and J shed 3 bases, with 16 bases lying between them. This CDR3 is 15 amino acids long. This clonotype was recorded at least ten times. Antigen specificity is unknown. Exclusions: uncontrolled infection, other autoimmune disease, pregnancy, lactation. TCR beta CDR3 regions were amplified from RNA. A first-round RT-PCR of the TCR CDR3 used the HTBI primer set. TCRdb itself ran the multiplex PCR reads through MiXCR, one entry per CDR3 protein. The sample shows some 720,000 distinct CDR3 sequences, approximately 16% of them seen only once.

The source material was blood. The TCR was taken from a man between 18 and 35 years old with Graves' hyperthyroidism. The rearrangement uses TRBV3-1 and TRBJ2-7, with D perhaps matching TRBD2 (6 bases). The CDR3 DNA follows: TGTGCCAGCAGCCGCGGGGCCCTATCCATCTACGAGCAGTACTTC. Its protein product is CASSRGALSIYEQYF.